The 9 T cell receptor beta chains below were found in one sample sequenced in a study of T cell responses to AZD1222 COVID-19 vaccine (dated by TCRdb to about 2021). The library was made by the immunoSEQ multiplex PCR assay. TCRdb took this table from immuneACCESS and kept in-frame rearrangements with V and J called. Such tables lack part of the clones; where checked against another copy, unresolved V genes explain under half of the gap, and the rest is unexplained. The sample profile shows 90,000 to 120,000 clones; 89% of them were found once. The biggest ten clones account for about 6.6% of the sample. This specimen's time point label, per the study, means: baseline before first vaccination. The input for sequencing was peripheral blood, taken on day 0 of AZD1222 vaccination. These TCRs come from an adult in good health.

As concerns this clone: It is unclear where the CDR3 begins or ends on the DNA, so no DNA is shown, and the CDR3 is as TCRdb lists it. The chain employs TRBV7-3 and TRBJ2-7. The CDR3 spans 16 residues, counting both ends. Germline values: CDR1 SGHTA, CDR2 FQGTGA. CDR3 sequence: CASQTSSTSVTYEQYF.

This clone showed up just once. The CDR3 region is CASKMGGGPYEQYF. The CDR3 DNA reads TGTGCCAGCAAAATGGGGGGGGGACCCTACGAGCAGTACTTC. V gene TRBV28 combines with J gene TRBJ2-7, with 7 bases that match TRBD2. The CDR3 is made up of 14 amino acids. The ends lost 7 bases at V and 2 bases at J; junction bases unmatched: 8. CDR1 is MDHEN and CDR2 is SYDVKM in the germline V gene.

This clone was found a few times. V usage is TRBV5-8 and J usage is TRBJ1-3, with 10 bases lining up with TRBD1. Germline V gives CDR1 SGHTS, CDR2 YDEGEE. The V and J ends lost 5 bases and 0 bases, in that order; junction bases with no gene match: 8. The CDR3 loop spans 17 amino acids. DNA for the CDR3: TGTGCCAGCAGGCGCTCGGGACAGGGGTTCTCTGGAAACACCATATATTTT. It codes for CASRRSGQGFSGNTIYF.

The chain joins TRBV5-1 to TRBJ1-4, with D perhaps matching TRBD1 (6 bases). The V and J ends lost 3 bases and 4 bases respectively, with 16 bases between them. Germline loops: CDR1 SGHRS, CDR2 YFSETQ. The CDR3 contains 16 residues. The chain's CDR3 is CASSYSGQLNNEKLFF. The DNA of the CDR3 is TGCGCCAGCAGCTACTCCGGACAGTTGAATAATGAAAAACTGTTTTTT.

This clone came up once. The chain uses TRBV15 and TRBJ2-1; TRBD2 matches at 12 bases. The CDR3 extends over 16 amino acids. After removal of 1 base from V and 8 bases from J, the junction contained 6 bases not matched to a gene. In germline, CDR1 is LNHNV, CDR2 YYDKDF (reference sequence). CDR3 coding DNA: TGTGCCACCAGCAGAGTGACTAGCGGGAGCCTCTATGAGCAGTTCTTC. Its translation is CATSRVTSGSLYEQFF.

V is TRBV5-5 and J is TRBJ1-4; D gene unclear. V lost 7 bases and J lost 2, with 12 bases in between. CDR1 and CDR2 from the germline V gene are SGHKS and YYEKEE (reference sequence). There are 14 residues in the CDR3. CDR3 coding DNA: TGTGCCAGCGGGTTGAGAACCACTAATGAAAAACTGTTTTTT. It is translated as CASGLRTTNEKLFF.

The chain uses TRBV7-9 and TRBJ2-2; D is tentatively TRBD1 or TRBD2 (5 bases each). This CDR3 is built from 15 residues. V was trimmed by 5 bases and J by 5 bases, leaving 15 bases between them. Germline CDR1 is SEHNR and CDR2 is FQNEAQ (reference sequence). CDR3 in DNA: TGTGCCAGCAGCACCGGGACCACTCGGACCGGGGAGCTGTTTTTT. It is translated as CASSTGTTRTGELFF.

The gene calls are TRBV10-3 and TRBJ1-6; 7 bases fit TRBD1. The CDR3 is made up of 15 amino acids. V shed 5 bases and J 5 bases; nucleotides not matched to a gene: 6. CDR1 ENHRY and CDR2 SYGVKD come from the germline V gene. CDR3 loop: CAISNRGVDNSPLHF. CDR3 in DNA: TGTGCCATCAGTAACAGGGGAGTAGATAATTCACCCCTCCACTTT.

This clone was observed once. This sequence joins TRBV9 and TRBJ1-1; the D gene is possibly TRBD1 (6 bases). Germline CDR1 reads SGDLS; CDR2 reads YYNGEE. CDR3 length: 19 residues. Trimming removed 1 base at V and 1 base at J, with 23 bases between. The CDR3 sequence is CASSVYPLPKGVTNTEAFF. The CDR3 bases are TGTGCCAGCAGCGTATACCCCCTCCCCAAGGGGGTTACGAACACTGAAGCTTTCTTT.